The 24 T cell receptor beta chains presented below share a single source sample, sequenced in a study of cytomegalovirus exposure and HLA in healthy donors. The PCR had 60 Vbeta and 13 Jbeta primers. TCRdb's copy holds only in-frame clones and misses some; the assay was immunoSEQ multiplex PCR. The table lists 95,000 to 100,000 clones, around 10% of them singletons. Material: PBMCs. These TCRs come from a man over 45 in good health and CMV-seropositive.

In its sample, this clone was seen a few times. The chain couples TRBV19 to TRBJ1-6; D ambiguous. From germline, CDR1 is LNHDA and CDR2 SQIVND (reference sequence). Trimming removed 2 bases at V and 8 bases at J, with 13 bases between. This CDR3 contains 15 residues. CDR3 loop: CASSISHRRDSPLHF. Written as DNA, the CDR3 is TGTGCCAGTAGTATATCACACCGTCGGGATTCACCCCTCCACTTT.

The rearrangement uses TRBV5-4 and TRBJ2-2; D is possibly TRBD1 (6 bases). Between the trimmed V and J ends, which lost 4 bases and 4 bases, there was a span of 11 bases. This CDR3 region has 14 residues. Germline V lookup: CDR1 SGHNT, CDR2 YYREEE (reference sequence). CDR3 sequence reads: CASSADRPTGELFF. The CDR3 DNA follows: TGTGCCAGCAGCGCCGACAGGCCCACCGGGGAGCTGTTTTTT.

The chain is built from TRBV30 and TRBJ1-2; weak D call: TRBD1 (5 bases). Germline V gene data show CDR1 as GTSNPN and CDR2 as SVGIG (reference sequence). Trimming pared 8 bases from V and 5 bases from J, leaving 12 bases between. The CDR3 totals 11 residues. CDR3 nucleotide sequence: TGTGCCGGAGACAGCTTGTATGGCTACACCTTC. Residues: CAGDSLYGYTF.

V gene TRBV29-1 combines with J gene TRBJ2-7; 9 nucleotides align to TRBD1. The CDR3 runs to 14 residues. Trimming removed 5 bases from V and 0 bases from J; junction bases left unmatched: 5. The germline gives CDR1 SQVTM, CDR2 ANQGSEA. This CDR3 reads CSVSGTGNSYEQYF. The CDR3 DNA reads TGCAGCGTTTCCGGGACAGGGAACTCCTACGAGCAGTACTTC.

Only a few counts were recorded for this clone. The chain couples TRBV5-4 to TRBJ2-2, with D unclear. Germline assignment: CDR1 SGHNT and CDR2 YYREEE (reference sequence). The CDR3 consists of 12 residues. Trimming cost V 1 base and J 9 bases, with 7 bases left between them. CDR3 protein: CASSLTSRELFF. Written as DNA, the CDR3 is TGTGCCAGCAGCTTGACCTCTAGGGAGCTGTTTTTT. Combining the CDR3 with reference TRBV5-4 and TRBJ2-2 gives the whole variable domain ETGVTQSPTHLIKTRGQQVTLRCSSQSGHNTVSWYQQALGQGPQFIFQYYREEENGRGNFPPRFSGLQFPNYSSELNVNALELDDSALYLCASSLTSRELFFGEGSRLTVL.

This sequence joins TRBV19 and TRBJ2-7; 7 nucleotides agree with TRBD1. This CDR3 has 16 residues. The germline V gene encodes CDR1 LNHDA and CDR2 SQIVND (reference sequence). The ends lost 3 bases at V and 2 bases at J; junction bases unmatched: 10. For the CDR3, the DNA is TGTGCCAGTAGTATTTGGGGGACAGCCGGACCCTACGAGCAGTACTTC. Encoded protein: CASSIWGTAGPYEQYF.

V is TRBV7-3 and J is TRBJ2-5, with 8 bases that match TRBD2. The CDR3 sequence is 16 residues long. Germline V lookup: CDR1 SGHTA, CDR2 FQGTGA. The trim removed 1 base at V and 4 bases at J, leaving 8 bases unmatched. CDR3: CASSLIGAGAGETQYF. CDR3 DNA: TGTGCCAGCAGCTTAATTGGAGCGGGAGCGGGAGAGACCCAGTACTTC.

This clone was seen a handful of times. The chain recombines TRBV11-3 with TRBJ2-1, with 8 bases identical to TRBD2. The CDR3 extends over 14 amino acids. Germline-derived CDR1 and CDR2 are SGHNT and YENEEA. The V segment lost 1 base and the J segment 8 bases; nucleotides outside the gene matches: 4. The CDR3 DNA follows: TGTGCCAGCAGCTTAGTGTCGGGAGGGGATGAGCAGTTCTTC. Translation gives CASSLVSGGDEQFF.

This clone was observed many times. The CDR3 loop is CASSLGGINEKLFF. DNA of the CDR3: TGCGCCAGCAGCTTGGGAGGGATAAATGAAAAACTGTTTTTT. The rearrangement links TRBV5-1 to TRBJ1-4, with unresolved D. V was clipped by 0 bases and J by 5 bases, with 8 bases between them. CDR1 and CDR2 (germline): SGHRS, YFSETQ. The CDR3 contains 14 residues.

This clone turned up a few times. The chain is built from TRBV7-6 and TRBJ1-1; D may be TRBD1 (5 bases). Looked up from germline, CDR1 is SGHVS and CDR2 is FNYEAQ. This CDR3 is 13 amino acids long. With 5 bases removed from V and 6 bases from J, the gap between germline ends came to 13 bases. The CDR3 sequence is CASSLSWGAEAFF. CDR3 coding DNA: TGTGCCAGCAGCCTTAGCTGGGGCGCTGAAGCTTTCTTT.

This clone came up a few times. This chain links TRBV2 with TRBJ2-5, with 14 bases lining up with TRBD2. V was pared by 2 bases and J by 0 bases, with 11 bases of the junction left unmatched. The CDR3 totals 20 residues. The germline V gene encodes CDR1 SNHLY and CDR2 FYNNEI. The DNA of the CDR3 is TGTGCCAGCAGTGAACCCGATGGACTAGCGGGAGGAGGGGACCAAGAGACCCAGTACTTC. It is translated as CASSEPDGLAGGGDQETQYF.

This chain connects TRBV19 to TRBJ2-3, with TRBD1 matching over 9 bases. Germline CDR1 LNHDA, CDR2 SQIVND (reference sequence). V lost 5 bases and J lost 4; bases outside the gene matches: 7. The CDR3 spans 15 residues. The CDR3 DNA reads TGTGCCAGTAGTTCGGGACAGGGCTACTCAGATACGCAGTATTTT. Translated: CASSSGQGYSDTQYF.

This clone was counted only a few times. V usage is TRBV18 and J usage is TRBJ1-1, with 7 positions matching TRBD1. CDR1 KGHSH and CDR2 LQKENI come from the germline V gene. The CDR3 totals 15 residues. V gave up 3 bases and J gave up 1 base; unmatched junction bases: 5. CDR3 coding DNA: TGTGCCAGCTCACCGGGACAGAAGAAGAACACTGAAGCTTTCTTT. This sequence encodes CASSPGQKKNTEAFF. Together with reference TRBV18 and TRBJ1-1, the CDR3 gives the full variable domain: NAGVMQNPRHLVRRRGQEARLRCSPMKGHSHVYWYRQLPEEGLKFMVYLQKENIIDESGMPKERFSAEFPKEGPSILRIQQVVRGDSAAYFCASSPGQKKNTEAFFGQGTRLTVV.

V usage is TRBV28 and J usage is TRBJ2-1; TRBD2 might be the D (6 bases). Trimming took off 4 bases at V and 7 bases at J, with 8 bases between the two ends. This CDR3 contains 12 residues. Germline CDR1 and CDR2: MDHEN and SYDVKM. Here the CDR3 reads CASSSTRNEQFF. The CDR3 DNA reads TGTGCCAGCAGTTCGACTAGAAATGAGCAGTTCTTC.

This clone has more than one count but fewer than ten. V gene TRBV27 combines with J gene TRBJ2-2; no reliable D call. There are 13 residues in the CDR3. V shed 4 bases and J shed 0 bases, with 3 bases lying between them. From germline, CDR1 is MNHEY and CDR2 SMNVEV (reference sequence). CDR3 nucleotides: TGTGCCAGCAGTTCAGCGAACACCGGGGAGCTGTTTTTT. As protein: CASSSANTGELFF.

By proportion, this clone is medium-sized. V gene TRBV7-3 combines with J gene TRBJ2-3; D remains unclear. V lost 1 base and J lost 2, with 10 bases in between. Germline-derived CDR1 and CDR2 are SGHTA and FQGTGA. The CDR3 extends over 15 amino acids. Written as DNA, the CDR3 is TGTGCCAGCAGCTTAAATGACTGGGTCACAGATACGCAGTATTTT. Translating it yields CASSLNDWVTDTQYF.

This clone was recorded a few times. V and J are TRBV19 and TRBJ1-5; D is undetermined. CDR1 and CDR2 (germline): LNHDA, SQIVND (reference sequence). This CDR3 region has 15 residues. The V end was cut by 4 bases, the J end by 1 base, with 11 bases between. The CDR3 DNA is TGTGCCAGTAGTACAGCATGGCGGAGCAATCAGCCCCAGCATTTT. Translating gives CASSTAWRSNQPQHF.

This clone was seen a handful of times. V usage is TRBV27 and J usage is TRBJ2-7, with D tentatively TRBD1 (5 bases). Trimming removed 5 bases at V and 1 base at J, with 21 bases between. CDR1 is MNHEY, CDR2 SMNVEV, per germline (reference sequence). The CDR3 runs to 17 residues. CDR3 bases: TGTGCCAGCAGTCCCTCCCCCGCAGGGCCTCAATCCTACGAGCAGTACTTC. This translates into CASSPSPAGPQSYEQYF.

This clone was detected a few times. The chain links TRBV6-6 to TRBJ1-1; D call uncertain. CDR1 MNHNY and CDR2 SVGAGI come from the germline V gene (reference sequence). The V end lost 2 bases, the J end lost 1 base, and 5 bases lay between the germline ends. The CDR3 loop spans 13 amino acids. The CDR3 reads CASSYPGNTEAFF. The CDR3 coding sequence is TGTGCCAGCAGTTACCCCGGGAACACTGAAGCTTTCTTT.

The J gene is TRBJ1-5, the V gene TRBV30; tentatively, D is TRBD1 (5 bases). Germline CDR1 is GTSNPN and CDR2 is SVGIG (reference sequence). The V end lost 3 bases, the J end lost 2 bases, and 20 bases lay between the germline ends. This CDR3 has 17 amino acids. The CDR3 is CAWSPLEGAVGNQPQHF. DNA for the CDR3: TGTGCCTGGAGCCCTCTAGAAGGGGCTGTGGGCAATCAGCCCCAGCATTTT.

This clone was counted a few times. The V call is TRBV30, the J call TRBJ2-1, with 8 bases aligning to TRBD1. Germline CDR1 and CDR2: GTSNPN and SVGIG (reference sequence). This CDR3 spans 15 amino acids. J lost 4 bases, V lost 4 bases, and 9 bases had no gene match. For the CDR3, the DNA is TGTGCCTGGACCTCGGGGCAGGGGGCGTACAATGAGCAGTTCTTC. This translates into CAWTSGQGAYNEQFF.

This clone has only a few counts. DNA of the CDR3: TGTGCCAGCAGCTTAGAAGGCGGGAGTCTCACCGGGGAGCTGTTTTTT. Amino acid sequence: CASSLEGGSLTGELFF. V gene TRBV7-3 combines with J gene TRBJ2-2; 7 bases fit TRBD2. The V and J ends lost 2 bases and 4 bases, in that order; junction bases with no gene match: 7. CDR1 is SGHTA and CDR2 is FQGTGA in the germline V gene. This CDR3 comprises 16 residues.

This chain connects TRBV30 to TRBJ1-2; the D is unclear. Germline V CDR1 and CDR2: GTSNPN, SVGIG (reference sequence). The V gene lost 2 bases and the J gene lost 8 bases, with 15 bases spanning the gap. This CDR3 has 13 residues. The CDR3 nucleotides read TGTGCCTGGAGTCCAGAGGGAATTGAAGGCTACACCTTC. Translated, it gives CAWSPEGIEGYTF.

CDR3 sequence: CASSLGQNRDGYTF. The CDR3 DNA follows: TGTGCCAGCAGCTTGGGGCAGAACAGGGATGGCTACACCTTC. The rearrangement links TRBV5-8 to TRBJ1-2; a possible D gene is TRBD1 (6 bases). Trimming left V 0 bases short and J 6 bases short, with 12 bases between. Germline loops: CDR1 SGHTS, CDR2 YDEGEE. The CDR3 length is 14 residues.